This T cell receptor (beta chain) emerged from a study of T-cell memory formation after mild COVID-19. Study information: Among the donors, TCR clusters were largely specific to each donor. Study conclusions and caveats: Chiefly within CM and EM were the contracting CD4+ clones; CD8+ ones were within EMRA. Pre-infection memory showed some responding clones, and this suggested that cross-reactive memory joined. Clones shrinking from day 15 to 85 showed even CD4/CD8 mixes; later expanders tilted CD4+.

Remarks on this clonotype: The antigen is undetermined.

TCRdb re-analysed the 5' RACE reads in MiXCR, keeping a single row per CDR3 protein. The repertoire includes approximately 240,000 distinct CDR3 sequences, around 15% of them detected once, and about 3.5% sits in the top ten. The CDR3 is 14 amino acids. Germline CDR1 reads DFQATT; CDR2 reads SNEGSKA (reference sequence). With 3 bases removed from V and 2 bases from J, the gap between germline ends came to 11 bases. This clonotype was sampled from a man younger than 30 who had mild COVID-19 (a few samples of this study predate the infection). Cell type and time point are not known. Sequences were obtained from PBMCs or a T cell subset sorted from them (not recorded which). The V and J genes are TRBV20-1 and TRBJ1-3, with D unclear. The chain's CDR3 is CSASRDRAGNTIYF. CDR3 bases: TGCAGTGCTAGTAGGGATCGGGCTGGAAACACCATATATTTT.